What follows are 8 T cell receptor beta chains derived from one specimen sequenced in a study of cytomegalovirus exposure and HLA in healthy donors (dated by TCRdb to about 2017). Library creation used the immunoSEQ multiplex PCR assay. The multiplex PCR relied on a mix of 60 forward primers for TCR Vbeta segments and 13 reverse primers for TCR Jbeta segments. Sourced from immuneACCESS, this table was stored by TCRdb with only in-frame sequences that have V and J called. A share of the clones is absent; for the studies checked, an unresolved V gene accounts for under half, and the remainder has no known explanation. The sample's table lists a count of 100,000 to 150,000 clones. Under 1.3% of the sample is in the top ten clones. Material: PBMCs. The receptors here all came from a man aged 18 to 29 in good health and CMV-seronegative.

The V call is TRBV18, the J call TRBJ1-2; D not resolved. Germline values: CDR1 KGHSH, CDR2 LQKENI. This CDR3 region has 16 residues. Trimming took 6 bases from V and 2 from J, leaving 19 bases between them. CDR3 nucleotides: TGTGCCAGCTCCCCGAGAGGGCACAGTTCCAACTATGGCTACACCTTC. Protein product: CASSPRGHSSNYGYTF.

The chain uses TRBV27 and TRBJ2-2; 14 bases match TRBD2. Germline lookup yields CDR1 MNHEY and CDR2 SMNVEV (reference sequence). J lost 6 bases, V lost 6 bases, and 24 bases had no gene match. The CDR3 extends over 22 amino acids. The DNA of the CDR3 is TGTGCCAGCAGCTCAAATCTGCCTGGGACTAGCGGGAGCTCTAGGTTGGCCGGGGAGCTGTTTTTT. It specifies CASSSNLPGTSGSSRLAGELFF.

The genes are TRBV6-5 and TRBJ1-2; D perhaps matches TRBD1 (5 bases). V lost 7 bases and J lost 8, with 14 bases in between. This CDR3 has 12 amino acids. CDR1 MNHEY and CDR2 SVGAGI come from the germline V gene. The CDR3 loop reads CASTLRGGGYTF. CDR3 sequence (DNA): TGTGCCAGCACCCTCCGCGGGGGGGGCTACACCTTC.

This chain joins TRBV25-1 and TRBJ1-1; D gene unclear. The CDR3 extends over 14 amino acids. Trimming removed 3 bases at V and 0 bases at J, with 8 bases between. The germline CDR1 and CDR2 sequences are MGHDK and SYGVNS. CDR3 region: CASSDLELNTEAFF. The CDR3 DNA reads TGTGCCAGCAGTGATCTGGAGTTGAACACTGAAGCTTTCTTT.

The chain carries TRBV15 and TRBJ1-3; 7 nucleotides align to TRBD1. The V and J ends lost 1 base and 2 bases, in that order; junction bases with no gene match: 2. Germline assignment: CDR1 LNHNV and CDR2 YYDKDF (reference sequence). This CDR3 has 15 amino acids. The CDR3 region has the DNA TGTGCCACCAGCAGAGCAGGGACAGCTGGAAACACCATATATTTT. Its protein product is CATSRAGTAGNTIYF.

The V call is TRBV5-1, the J call TRBJ2-2; D unclear. Trimming cost V 0 bases and J 3 bases, with 15 bases left between them. CDR1 is SGHRS, CDR2 YFSETQ, per germline. This CDR3 comprises 17 residues. The CDR3 nucleotides are TGCGCCAGCAGCTTGGCATCGTCGAGATTTTACACCGGGGAGCTGTTTTTT. It is translated as CASSLASSRFYTGELFF.

The chain uses TRBV2 and TRBJ1-5; TRBD1 matches 10 bases. Looked up from germline, CDR1 is SNHLY and CDR2 is FYNNEI. The CDR3 contains 18 residues. Germline trimming cut 3 bases from V and 2 bases from J; bases unmatched to any gene: 10. CDR3 in DNA: TGTGCCAGCAGTGATTGGTGGACAGGGGGTAGCGGCAATCAGCCCCAGCATTTT. Residues: CASSDWWTGGSGNQPQHF.

V and J are TRBV7-8 and TRBJ1-1; D is unresolved. Germline V gene data show CDR1 as SGHVS and CDR2 as FQNEAQ. The V gene lost 1 base and the J gene lost 4 bases, with 7 bases spanning the gap. This CDR3 spans 13 amino acids. The CDR3 region is CASSLDSTTEAFF. CDR3 sequence (DNA): TGTGCCAGCAGCTTAGACAGCACCACTGAAGCTTTCTTT.